This TCR beta chain was sequenced for a study of T cell repertoires in cytomegalovirus infection. Study overall: Indications of both CMV infection and matching HLA type were provided by public TCR beta signatures.

Points on this clonotype: Its antigen is unknown. The junction shows a germline mismatch at one end, possibly a read error.

Study outcomes and limitations: The ex vivo response showed dominance by HLA-C-restricted CMV-specific TCR beta clonotypes. There were carriers of CMV plus the relevant HLA, and cumulative public TCR beta family frequency identified them.

TCRdb re-derived calls from the reads in MiXCR, one entry per CDR3 protein. Altogether roughly 500,000 distinct CDR3 sequences are present, about 44% being singletons, with the ten largest covering around 44%. CDR3 length equals 12 residues. CDR1 is SGHVT, CDR2 SQSDAQ, per germline. This sequence was found in a human donor in good health (CMV status not recorded). Some clones in this sample may be carry-over from other donors' samples. V and J are TRBV7-4 and TRBJ1-2; 9 bases agree with TRBD1. The sequencing here drew on cultured PBMCs, taken from culture after CMV antigen stimulation. The CDR3 DNA sequence: TGTGCCAGCACCCCGGGACAGGGAGGCTACAACTTC. Protein sequence: CASTPGQGGYNF. Full variable domain (rest looked up from reference TRBV7-4 and TRBJ1-2): GAGVSQSPRYKVAKRGRDVALRCDSISGHVTLYWYRQTLGQGSEVLTYSQSDAQRDKSGRPSGRFSAERPERSVSTLKIQRTEQGDSAVYLCASTPGQGGYNFGSGTRLTVV.